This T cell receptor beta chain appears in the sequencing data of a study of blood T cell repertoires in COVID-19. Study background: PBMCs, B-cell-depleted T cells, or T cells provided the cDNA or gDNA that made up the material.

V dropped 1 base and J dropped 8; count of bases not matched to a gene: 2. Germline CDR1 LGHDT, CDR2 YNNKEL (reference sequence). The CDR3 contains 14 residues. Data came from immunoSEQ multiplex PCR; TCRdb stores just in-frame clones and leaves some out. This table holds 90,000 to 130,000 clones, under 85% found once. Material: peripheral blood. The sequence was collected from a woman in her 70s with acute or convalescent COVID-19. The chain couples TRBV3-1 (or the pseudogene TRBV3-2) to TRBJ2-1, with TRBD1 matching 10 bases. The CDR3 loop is CASSQGDRGHEQFF. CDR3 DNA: TGTGCCAGCAGCCAAGGGGACAGGGGCCATGAGCAGTTCTTC.